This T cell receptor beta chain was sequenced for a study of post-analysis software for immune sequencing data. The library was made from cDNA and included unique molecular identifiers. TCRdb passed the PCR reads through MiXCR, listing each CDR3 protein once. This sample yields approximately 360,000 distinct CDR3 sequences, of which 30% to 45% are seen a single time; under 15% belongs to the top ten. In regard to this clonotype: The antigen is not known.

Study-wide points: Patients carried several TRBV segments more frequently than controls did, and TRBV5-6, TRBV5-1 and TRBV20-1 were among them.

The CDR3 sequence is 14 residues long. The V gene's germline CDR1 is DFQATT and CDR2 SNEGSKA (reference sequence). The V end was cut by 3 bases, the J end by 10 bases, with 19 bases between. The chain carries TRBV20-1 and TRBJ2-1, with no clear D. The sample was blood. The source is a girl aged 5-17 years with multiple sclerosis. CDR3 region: CSARNPGEDSEQFF. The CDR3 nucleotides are TGCAGTGCTAGGAATCCCGGCGAGGATTCGGAGCAGTTCTTC.